Listed below are T cell receptor beta chains from one sample, sequenced in a study of T cells after yellow fever vaccination. TCRdb called the 5' RACE reads again in MiXCR, with one record for every CDR3 protein. The sample shows just over 250,000 distinct CDR3 sequences, about 5.2% of them seen only once. Sequences were derived from CD4+ T cells sorted from PBMCs, sampled on the day of the yellow fever booster vaccination. These receptor sequences come from a man between 18 and 35 years old who received the YFV17D yellow fever vaccine. Both conserved end residues are part of each CDR3. The order of the fields is V gene, D gene, J gene, clone size, CDR3 DNA, CDR3 protein. D genes are given only for firm matches. Part of the rows lack a size; the others show once, few, many or a class for expanded clones.

TRBV6-5	TRBD2	TRBJ2-5	few	TGTGCCAGCAGTCTGGTGACTAGCGATCAAGAGACCCAGTACTTC	CASSLVTSDQETQYF
TRBV10-3	TRBD2	TRBJ2-5	.	TGTGCCACTACCTTTGGTGGTAGCGGGGAGGAGACCCAGTACTTC	CATTFGGSGEETQYF
TRBV12-3/TRBV12-4	.	TRBJ2-3	many	TGTGCCAGCAGGGTTTCTATTAGCACAGATACGCAGTATTTT	CASRVSISTDTQYF
TRBV18	.	TRBJ2-7	many	TGTGCCAGCTCACCGGGGGCAGCCTACGAGCAGTACTTC	CASSPGAAYEQYF
TRBV29-1	TRBD2	TRBJ2-3	many	TGCAGCGGAGCGGGGTCCAGCACAGATACGCAGTATTTT	CSGAGSSTDTQYF
TRBV7-2	TRBD2	TRBJ2-5	.	TGTGCCAGCAGTGCTAGCGGGGGGGCCGAAGAGACCCAGTACTTC	CASSASGGAEETQYF
TRBV5-1	TRBD1	TRBJ2-7	few	TGCGCCAGCAGCTTGTCCACAGGGGGATACGAGCAGTACTTC	CASSLSTGGYEQYF
TRBV29-1	.	TRBJ1-1	many	TGCAGCGTTGATGTACGGGCTGAAGCTTTCTTT	CSVDVRAEAFF
TRBV7-6	.	TRBJ2-2	.	TGTGCCAGCAGCTTAGGGGGGCACGATGACACCGGGGAGCTGTTTTTT	CASSLGGHDDTGELFF
TRBV6-2/TRBV6-3	.	TRBJ2-2	many	TGTGCCAGCAGACAGGGGAACACCGGGGAGCTGTTTTTT	CASRQGNTGELFF
TRBV7-9	.	TRBJ2-5	many	TGTGCCAGCAGCCTCGGGAGTAAAGAGACCCAGTACTTC	CASSLGSKETQYF
TRBV5-1	.	TRBJ1-3	.	TGCGCCAGCAGGGACGGTTTCTCTGGAAACACCATATATTTT	CASRDGFSGNTIYF
TRBV20-1	.	TRBJ1-4	.	TGCAGTGCTAGGCCCACGCATAATAATGAAAAACTGTTTTTT	CSARPTHNNEKLFF
TRBV25-1	.	TRBJ1-1	few	TGTGCCAGCAGTGAATTCTCTGAAGCTTTCTTT	CASSEFSEAFF
TRBV7-7	TRBD2	TRBJ2-1	.	TGTGCCAGCAGCTTAGATGGACTAGCGGGACGTGAGCAGTTCTTC	CASSLDGLAGREQFF
TRBV5-1	.	TRBJ1-2	.	TGCGCCAGCAGCTTGACGGGGGCCCTATATGGCTACACCTTC	CASSLTGALYGYTF